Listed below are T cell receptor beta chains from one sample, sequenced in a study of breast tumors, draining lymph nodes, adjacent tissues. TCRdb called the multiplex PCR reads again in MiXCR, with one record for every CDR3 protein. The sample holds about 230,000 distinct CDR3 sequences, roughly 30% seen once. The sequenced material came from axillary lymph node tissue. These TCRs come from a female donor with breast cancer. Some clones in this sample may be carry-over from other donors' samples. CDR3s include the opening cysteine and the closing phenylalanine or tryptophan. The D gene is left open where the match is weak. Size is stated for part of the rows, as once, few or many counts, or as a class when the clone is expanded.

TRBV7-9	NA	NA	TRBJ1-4	CASSFGSENEKLSF	TGTGCCAGCAGCTTTGGTTCAGAGAATGAAAAACTGTCTTTT
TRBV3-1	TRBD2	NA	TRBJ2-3	CASSPGPAGGPSTDTQYF	TGTGCCAGCAGCCCGGGACCAGCGGGAGGGCCGAGCACAGATACGCAGTATTTT
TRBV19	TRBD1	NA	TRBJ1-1	CASKGGQGAYGTEAFF	TGTGCCAGTAAAGGGGGACAGGGGGCCTACGGCACTGAAGCTTTCTTT
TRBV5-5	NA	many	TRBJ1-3	CASSLHSGNTIYF	TGTGCCAGCAGCTTGCACTCCGGAAACACCATATATTTT
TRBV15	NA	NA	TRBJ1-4	CTTSRDQDADPLFF	TGTACCACCAGCAGAGATCAGGATGCGGACCCACTGTTTTTT
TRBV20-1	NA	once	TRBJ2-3	CSARSWTGNEQYF	TGCAGTGCTAGGTCCTGGACCGGAAATGAGCAGTATTTT
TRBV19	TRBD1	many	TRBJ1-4	CASRVEPGQQNEKLFF	TGTGCCAGTAGAGTAGAACCGGGACAGCAAAATGAAAAACTGTTTTTT
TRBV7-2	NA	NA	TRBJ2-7	CASSPDFSSHEQYF	TGTGCCAGCAGCCCCGACTTTTCCTCCCACGAGCAGTACTTC
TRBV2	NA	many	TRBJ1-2	CASSGNGFGYTF	TGTGCCAGCAGTGGGAACGGGTTCGGCTACACCTTC
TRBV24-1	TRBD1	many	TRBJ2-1	CATSDFGRQDRGRNEQFF	TGTGCCACCAGTGATTTTGGTCGGCAGGACAGGGGCAGGAATGAGCAGTTCTTC
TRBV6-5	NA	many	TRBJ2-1	CASSYSTGGQFF	TGTGCCAGCAGTTACTCTACTGGGGGGCAGTTCTTC
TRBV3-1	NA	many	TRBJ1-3	CASSPTWGSGNTIYF	TGTGCCAGCAGCCCGACTTGGGGCTCTGGAAACACCATATATTTT
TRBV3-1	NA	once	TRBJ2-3	CASSQEGNAQYF	TGTGCCAGCAGCCAAGAAGGAAATGCGCAGTATTTT
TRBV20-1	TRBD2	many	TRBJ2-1	CSVLPWREGRNEQFF	TGCAGTGTTCTCCCTTGGCGGGAGGGCCGCAATGAGCAGTTCTTC
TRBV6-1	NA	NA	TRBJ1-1	CASSDRAGVNTEAFF	TGTGCCAGCAGTGATAGGGCAGGGGTGAACACTGAAGCTTTCTTT
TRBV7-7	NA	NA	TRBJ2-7	CASSLVGAETYEQYF	TGCGCCAGCAGCTTAGTAGGGGCAGAAACCTACGAGCAGTACTTC
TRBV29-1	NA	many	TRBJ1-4	CSVAVVGEKLFF	TGCAGCGTTGCAGTGGTGGGGGAAAAACTGTTTTTT
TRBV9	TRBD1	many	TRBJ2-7	CASGGQGKSYEQYF	TGTGCCAGCGGGGGACAGGGGAAATCCTACGAGCAGTACTTC
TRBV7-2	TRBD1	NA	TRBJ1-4	CASSPRDRRRANEKLFF	TGTGCCAGCAGCCCAAGGGACAGGAGGAGGGCTAATGAAAAACTGTTTTTT
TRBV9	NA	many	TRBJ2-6	CASSDSAGANVLTF	TGTGCCAGCAGCGACAGTGCTGGGGCCAACGTCCTGACTTTC
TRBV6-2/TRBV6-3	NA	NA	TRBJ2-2	CASSYVTSGELFF	TGTGCCAGCAGTTATGTCACTAGCGGGGAGCTGTTTTTT
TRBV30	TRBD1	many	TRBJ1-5	CAWRGQASNQPQHF	TGTGCCTGGAGAGGACAGGCGAGCAATCAGCCCCAGCATTTT
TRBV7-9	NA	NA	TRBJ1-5	CASSLNSGSNQPQHF	TGTGCCAGCAGCTTAAATTCAGGGTCAAATCAGCCCCAGCATTTT
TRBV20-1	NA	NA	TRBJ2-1	CSVNTAGLYTEQFF	TGCAGTGTCAATACGGCGGGATTGTATACTGAGCAGTTCTTC
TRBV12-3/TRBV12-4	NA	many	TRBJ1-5	CATGLQGGNQPQHF	TGTGCCACAGGACTACAAGGGGGCAATCAGCCCCAGCATTTT
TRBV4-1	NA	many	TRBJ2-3	CASSQAGGTQYF	TGCGCCAGCAGCCAAGCCGGGGGTACGCAGTATTTT
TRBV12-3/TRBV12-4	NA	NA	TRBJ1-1	CASSLYSGTEAFF	TGTGCCAGCAGTTTGTACAGCGGCACTGAAGCTTTCTTT
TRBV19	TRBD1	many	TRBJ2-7	CASTLTGTGNEQYF	TGTGCCAGTACTCTTACCGGGACAGGGAATGAGCAGTACTTC
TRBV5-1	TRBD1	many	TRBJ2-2	CASTRRGQGTGELFF	TGCGCCAGCACCCGGAGGGGACAGGGGACCGGGGAGCTGTTTTTT
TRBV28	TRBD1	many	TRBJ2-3	CASSGQGAGTDTQYF	TGTGCCAGCAGTGGACAGGGGGCGGGCACAGATACGCAGTATTTT
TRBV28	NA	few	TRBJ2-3	CASSLLVGGDTQYF	TGTGCCAGCAGTTTATTGGTGGGAGGTGATACGCAGTATTTT
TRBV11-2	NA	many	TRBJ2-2	CASSLEGGNTGELFF	TGTGCCAGCAGCTTAGAAGGTGGGAACACCGGGGAGCTGTTTTTT
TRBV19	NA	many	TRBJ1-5	CASRPGQPQYSNQPQHF	TGTGCCAGTAGACCAGGACAGCCCCAATATAGCAATCAGCCCCAGCATTTT
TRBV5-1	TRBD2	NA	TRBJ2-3	CASSLIGSGSGTQYF	TGCGCCAGCAGCTTGATTGGTAGCGGGAGTGGTACGCAGTATTTT
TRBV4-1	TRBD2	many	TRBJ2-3	CASSQGPRLAGGRTDTQYF	TGCGCCAGCAGCCAAGGCCCTAGACTAGCGGGAGGTCGCACAGATACGCAGTATTTT
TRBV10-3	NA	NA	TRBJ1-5	CAIGRTGVGEHQPQHF	TGTGCCATCGGTCGTACGGGGGTTGGGGAACATCAGCCCCAGCATTTT
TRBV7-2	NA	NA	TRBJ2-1	CASSSYRANEQFF	TGTGCCAGCAGCTCTTACAGGGCCAATGAGCAGTTCTTC
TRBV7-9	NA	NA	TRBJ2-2	CASSLTTDTGELFF	TGTGCCAGCAGCTTAACAACGGACACCGGGGAGCTGTTTTTT
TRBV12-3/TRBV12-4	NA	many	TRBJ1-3	CASSSHGGAGNTIYF	TGTGCCAGCAGTTCCCACGGGGGCGCTGGAAACACCATATATTTT
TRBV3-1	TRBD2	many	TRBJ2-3	CASSQVGGRAGVNTQYF	TGTGCCAGCAGCCAAGTGGGAGGGAGGGCCGGCGTCAATACGCAGTATTTT
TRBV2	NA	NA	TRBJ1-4	CASSEFATNEKLFF	TGTGCCAGCAGTGAATTCGCAACTAATGAAAAACTGTTTTTT
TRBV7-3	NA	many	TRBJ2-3	CASSALGGLDTQYF	TGTGCCAGCAGCGCCCTTGGGGGTTTAGATACGCAGTATTTT